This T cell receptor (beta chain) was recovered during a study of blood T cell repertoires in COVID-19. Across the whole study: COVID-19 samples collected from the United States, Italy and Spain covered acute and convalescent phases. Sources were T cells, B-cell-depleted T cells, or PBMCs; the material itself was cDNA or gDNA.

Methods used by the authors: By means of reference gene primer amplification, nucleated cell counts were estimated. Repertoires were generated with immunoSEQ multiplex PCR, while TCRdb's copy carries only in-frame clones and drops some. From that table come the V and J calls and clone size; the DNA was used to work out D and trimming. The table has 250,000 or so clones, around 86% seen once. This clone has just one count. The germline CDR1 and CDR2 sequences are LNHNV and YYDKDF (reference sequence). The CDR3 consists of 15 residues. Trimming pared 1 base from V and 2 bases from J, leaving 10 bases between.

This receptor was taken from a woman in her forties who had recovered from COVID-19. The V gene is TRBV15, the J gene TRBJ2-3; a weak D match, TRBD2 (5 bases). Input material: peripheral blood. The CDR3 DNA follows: TGTGCCACCAGCAGAGTGCGAGGGTCCACAGATACGCAGTATTTT. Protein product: CATSRVRGSTDTQYF.